The TCR beta chain described here comes from a study of T cells after posttransplantation cyclophosphamide. Findings and limits, study-wide: Skin or GI-infiltrating T cells shared few TRB sequences with blood. Later blood repertoires were often dominated by clones from the donor CD8+ memory compartment. Recipient CMV seropositivity and CMV reactivation strongly tracked TRB clonality.

Busulfan-fludarabine conditioning, marrow transplant, and cyclophosphamide on days +3 and +4 were administered. This table comes from immunoSEQ multiplex PCR, and its TCRdb copy is limited to in-frame clones, with some not included. The repertoire consists of approximately 17,000 clones, with around 73% occurring once and the leading ten covering approximately 29%. On this clone: Its antigen is not known.

Per germline, CDR1 SGHRS and CDR2 YFSETQ. The CDR3 contains 16 residues. The V end lost 0 bases, the J end lost 3 bases, and 12 bases lay between the germline ends. The receptor's source is a female patient in her forties who received an allogeneic stem cell transplant from a related donor, was CMV-positive, and had no GVHD. Some of these T cells may belong to the graft donor. The chain uses TRBV5-1 and TRBJ1-4; D is uncertain. This sample comprised CD8+ T cells sorted from PBMCs, obtained 1,900 to 2,000 days after a stem cell transplant with posttransplant cyclophosphamide. Here the CDR3 DNA reads TGCGCCAGCAGCTTGGTGGAGGTTAGGGCTAATGAAAAACTGTTTTTT. It is translated as CASSLVEVRANEKLFF. Looking up the rest from reference TRBV5-1 and TRBJ1-4 gives the full variable domain: KAGVTQTPRYLIKTRGQQVTLSCSPISGHRSVSWYQQTPGQGLQFLFEYFSETQRNKGNFPGRFSGRQFSNSRSEMNVSTLELGDSALYLCASSLVEVRANEKLFFGSGTQLSVL.